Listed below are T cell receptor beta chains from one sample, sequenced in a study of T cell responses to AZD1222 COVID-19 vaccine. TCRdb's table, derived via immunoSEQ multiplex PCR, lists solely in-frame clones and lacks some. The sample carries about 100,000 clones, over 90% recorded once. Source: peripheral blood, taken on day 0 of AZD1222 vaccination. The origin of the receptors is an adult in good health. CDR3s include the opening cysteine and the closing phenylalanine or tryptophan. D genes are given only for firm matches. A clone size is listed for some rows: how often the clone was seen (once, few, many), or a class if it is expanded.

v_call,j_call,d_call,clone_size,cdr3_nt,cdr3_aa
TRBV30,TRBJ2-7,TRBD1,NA,TGTGCCTGGGGCGGGACAGGAGCCTACGAGCAGTACTTC,CAWGGTGAYEQYF
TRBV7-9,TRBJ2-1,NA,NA,TGTGCCAGCAACAACCGGGGAGGGGGGTCCAATGAGCAGTTCTTC,CASNNRGGGSNEQFF
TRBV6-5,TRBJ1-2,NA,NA,TGTGCCAGCAGTTCTAACAGATATGGCTACACCTTC,CASSSNRYGYTF
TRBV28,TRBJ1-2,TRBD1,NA,TGTGCCAGCAGTTTATGGGCGGGACAGGGGGAGAATGGCTACACCTTC,CASSLWAGQGENGYTF
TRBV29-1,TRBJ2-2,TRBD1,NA,TGCAGCGTTGGGAAGACAGGGACGAACACCGGGGAGCTGTTTTTT,CSVGKTGTNTGELFF
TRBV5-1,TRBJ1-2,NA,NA,TGCGCCAGCAGCTTGGCCCAGGGGACCTATGGCTACACCTTC,CASSLAQGTYGYTF
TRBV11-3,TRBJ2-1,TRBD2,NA,TGTGCCAGCAGCAACGGGACTACCAATGAGCAGTTCTTC,CASSNGTTNEQFF
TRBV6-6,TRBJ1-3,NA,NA,TGTGCCAGCAGTTACGTCCGATACTCTGGAAACACCATATATTTT,CASSYVRYSGNTIYF
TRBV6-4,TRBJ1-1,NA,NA,TGTGCCAGCAGTGACTCGAAAAGGGGGAAAGCTTTCTTT,CASSDSKRGKAFF
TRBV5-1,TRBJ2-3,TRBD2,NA,TGCGCCAGCAGCTTTGGGGACTACAACACAGATACGCAGTATTTT,CASSFGDYNTDTQYF
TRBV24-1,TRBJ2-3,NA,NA,TGTGCCACCAGTGCCGATTCCACAGATACGCAGTATTTT,CATSADSTDTQYF
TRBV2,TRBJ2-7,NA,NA,TGTGCCAGCAGTGTGGTAGGGGGGGAGTACGAGCAGTACTTC,CASSVVGGEYEQYF
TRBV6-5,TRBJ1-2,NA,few,TGTGCCAGCAGTTACGGCGTGAGGCCTCAAGGCGAGGGCTACACCTTC,CASSYGVRPQGEGYTF
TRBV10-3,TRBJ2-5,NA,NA,TGTGCCATCGGGGGAGAGACCCAGTACTTC,CAIGGETQYF
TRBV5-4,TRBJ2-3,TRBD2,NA,TGTGCCAGCAACGACGCCACTAGCGGAGAGTACACAGATACGCAGTATTTT,CASNDATSGEYTDTQYF
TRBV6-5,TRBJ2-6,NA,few,TGTGCCAGCTCGAATGGTATATCTGGGGCCAACGTCCTGACTTTC,CASSNGISGANVLTF
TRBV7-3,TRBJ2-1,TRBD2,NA,TGTGCCAGCAGCTTAAGGGCTAGCGGGACCCTCGGGGGCAATGAGCAGTTCTTC,CASSLRASGTLGGNEQFF
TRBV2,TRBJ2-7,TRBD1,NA,TGTGCCAGCAGTGGAACAGGGGTAAGGATCTACGAGCAGTACTTC,CASSGTGVRIYEQYF
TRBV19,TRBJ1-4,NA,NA,TGTGCCAGTAGTATAGCCCTCAGGTTTCATAATGAAAAACTGTTTTTT,CASSIALRFHNEKLFF
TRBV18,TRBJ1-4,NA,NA,TGTGCCAGCTCACCACCGTCGGGGCCACTTGTGTTTTTT,CASSPPSGPLVFF
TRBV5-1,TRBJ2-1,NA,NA,TGCGCCAGCAGCTTCGGGACCACCCTCGACGATGAGCAGTTCTTC,CASSFGTTLDDEQFF
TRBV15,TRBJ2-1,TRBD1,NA,TGTGCCACCTGGCTACCCGGGACAGGGGTCGAGCAGTTCTTC,CATWLPGTGVEQFF
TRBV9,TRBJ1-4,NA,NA,TGTGCCAGCAGCGCCCCCGGGGGAGGGGAAAAACTGTTTTTT,CASSAPGGGEKLFF
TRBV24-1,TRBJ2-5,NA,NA,TGTGCCACCAGTGATTTGAACGACTACCAGGGATGGACCCAGTACTTC,CATSDLNDYQGWTQYF
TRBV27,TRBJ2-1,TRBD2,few,TGTGCCAGCAGTTTCTTGGTAGCGGGAACGGATGAGCAGTTCTTC,CASSFLVAGTDEQFF
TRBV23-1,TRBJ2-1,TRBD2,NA,TGCGCCAGCAGTCAATTAACTAGCGGAAGCTCCTACAATGAGCAGTTCTTC,CASSQLTSGSSYNEQFF
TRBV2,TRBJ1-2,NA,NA,TGTGCCAGCAGTGAGTCGGAGGGCTATGGCTACACCTTC,CASSESEGYGYTF
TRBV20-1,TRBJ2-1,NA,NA,TGCAGTGCTAGTGTGGGAGCAGGCCAGGGGTATGAGCAGTTCTTC,CSASVGAGQGYEQFF
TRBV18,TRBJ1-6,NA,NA,TGTGCCACCGCTGAAGGAGCCGAGGATTCACCCCTCCACTTT,CATAEGAEDSPLHF
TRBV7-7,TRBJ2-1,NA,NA,TGTGCTAGCAGCTTCTCGTTTCAGGATGAGCAGTTCTTC,CASSFSFQDEQFF
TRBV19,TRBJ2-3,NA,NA,TGTGCCAGTAGTGGGGGGCTAGCTAGCACAGATACGCAGTATTTT,CASSGGLASTDTQYF
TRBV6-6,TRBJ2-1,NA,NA,TGTGCCAGCAGCTTAGCAAATGAGCAGTTCTTC,CASSLANEQFF
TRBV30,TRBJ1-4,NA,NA,TGTGCCTGGAGTGCTAATTTCGGCAAGAATGAAAAACTGTTTTTT,CAWSANFGKNEKLFF
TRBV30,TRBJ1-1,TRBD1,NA,TGTGCCTGGAGTGTAACAGGGGGGACTGAAGCTTTCTTT,CAWSVTGGTEAFF
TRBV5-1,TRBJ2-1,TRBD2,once,TGCGCCAGCACCCCGCGGGGGGACTACAATGAGCAGTTCTTC,CASTPRGDYNEQFF
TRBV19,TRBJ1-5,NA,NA,TGTGCCAGTAGTATAGGGCCCGCGACAGCCAATCAGCCCCAGCATTTT,CASSIGPATANQPQHF
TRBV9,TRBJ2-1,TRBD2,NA,TGTGCCAGCAGCGTAGCTCCTAGCGGGGTGCAAGAGCAGTTCTTC,CASSVAPSGVQEQFF
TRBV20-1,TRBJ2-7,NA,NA,TGCAGCGCTAGCGACCAAGGGGAGCAGTACTTC,CSASDQGEQYF
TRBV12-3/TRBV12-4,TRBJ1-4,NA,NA,TGTGCCAGCAGTCCTACGCTCGGAAAACTGTTTTTT,CASSPTLGKLFF
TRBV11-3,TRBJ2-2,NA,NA,TGTGCCAGCAGCCCCAGATCTAACACCGGGGAGCTGTTTTTT,CASSPRSNTGELFF
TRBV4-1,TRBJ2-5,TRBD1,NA,TGCGCCAGCAGCCAAGGGGACAGGGCCCAAGAGACCCAGTACTTC,CASSQGDRAQETQYF
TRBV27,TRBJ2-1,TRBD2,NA,TGTGCCAGCAGTTTAGGAGCGGGAGTGGTCCTCATCGGCAATGAGCAGTTCTTC,CASSLGAGVVLIGNEQFF
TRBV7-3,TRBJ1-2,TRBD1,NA,TGTGCCAGCAGCGTCGACAGGGAGGCTGGCTACACCTTC,CASSVDREAGYTF
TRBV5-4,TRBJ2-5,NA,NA,TGTGCCAGTAAAGGACTACCCGATCAAGAGACCCAGTACTTC,CASKGLPDQETQYF
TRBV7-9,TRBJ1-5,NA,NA,TGTGCCAGCAGCTTAGGAGGTCAGCCCCAGCATTTT,CASSLGGQPQHF
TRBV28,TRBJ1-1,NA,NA,TGTGCCAGCAGTCTCGGGTCGAACACTGAAGCTTTCTTT,CASSLGSNTEAFF
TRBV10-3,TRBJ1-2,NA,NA,TGTGCCATCAGACAGCCTAACTATGGCTACACCTTC,CAIRQPNYGYTF
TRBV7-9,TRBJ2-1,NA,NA,TGTGCCAGCAGCTCAAGCTCGACTCCGGGCTTCTTC,CASSSSSTPGFF
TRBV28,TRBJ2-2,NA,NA,TGTGCCAGCAGTTTGGGGGCGGCCGGGAACACCGGGGAGCTGTTTTTT,CASSLGAAGNTGELFF
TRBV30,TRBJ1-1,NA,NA,TGTGCCTGGAGTAGGATTCCGGAGAACACTGAAGCTTTCTTT,CAWSRIPENTEAFF
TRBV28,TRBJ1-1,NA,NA,TGTGCCAGCAGTTTAGTAACAGCTGAAGCTTTCTTT,CASSLVTAEAFF
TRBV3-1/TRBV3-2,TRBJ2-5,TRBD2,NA,TGTGCCAGCAGCCAAGATTTGCTAGCGGTGGGGTACCAAGAGACCCAGTACTTC,CASSQDLLAVGYQETQYF
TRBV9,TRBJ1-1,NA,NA,TGTGCCAGCAGCGTAGAGGGCACCGTGGGCACTGAAGCTTTCTTT,CASSVEGTVGTEAFF
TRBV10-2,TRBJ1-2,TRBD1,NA,TGCGCCAGCAGTGAACAGCCGGGACAGGGAAGGTATGGCTACACCTTC,CASSEQPGQGRYGYTF